The 23 T cell receptor beta chains below come from one sample, sequenced in a study of vaccination and CD4 T cells after COVID-19. Noted treatment: roughly 10-day PBMC culture with coronavirus spike peptide pools or control peptides (ViraFEST assay). The assay that was used to sequence DNA from cultured CD4+ T cells was the Oncomine TCR Beta short-read assay. TCRdb re-derived calls from the PCR reads in MiXCR, one entry per CDR3 protein. The table has around 13,000 distinct CDR3 sequences, approximately 45% seen once. These TCRs are of unknown antigen specificity. Sample: CD4+ T cells from blood, cultured in vitro. All receptors come from a human donor who had recovered from COVID-19.

V gene TRBV6-5 combines with J gene TRBJ1-1; the match to TRBD1 covers 7 bases. The CDR3 has 14 amino acids. V shed 0 bases and J 3 bases; nucleotides not matched to a gene: 1. Germline lookup yields CDR1 MNHEY and CDR2 SVGAGI. The CDR3 loop is CASSYSGQYTEAFF. CDR3 nucleotides: TGTGCCAGCAGTTACTCGGGACAGTACACTGAAGCTTTCTTT.

The chain recombines TRBV6-5 with TRBJ2-3; D is perhaps TRBD2 (5 bases). This CDR3 spans 14 amino acids. Germline V CDR1 and CDR2: MNHEY, SVGAGI. The V and J ends lost 2 bases and 2 bases respectively, with 8 bases between them. CDR3 sequence (DNA): TGTGCCAGCAGTTACGGGAGAGACACAGATACGCAGTATTTT. Translation gives CASSYGRDTDTQYF.

The V call is TRBV20-1, the J call TRBJ1-5; D not resolved. Trimming shortened V by 1 base and J by 6 bases, and 10 bases separated the two germline ends. The V gene's germline CDR1 is DFQATT and CDR2 SNEGSKA (reference sequence). The CDR3 is made up of 13 amino acids. CDR3 protein: CSARGGGSQPQHF. As DNA, the CDR3 is TGCAGTGCTAGAGGAGGCGGTTCTCAGCCCCAGCATTTT.

V gene TRBV6-1 combines with J gene TRBJ1-2; D gene uncertain. Germline CDR1 and CDR2: MNHNS and SASEGT. V was cut by 5 bases and J by 3 bases, with 10 bases left in between. The CDR3 consists of 13 residues. DNA for the CDR3: TGTGCCAGCAGTCTCCAACCGGACTATGGCTACACCTTC. Amino acid sequence: CASSLQPDYGYTF.

This rearrangement joins TRBV11-3 to TRBJ1-6; D call uncertain. In germline, CDR1 is SGHNT, CDR2 YENEEA. The V gene lost 7 bases and the J gene lost 8 bases, with 0 bases spanning the gap. The CDR3 length is 9 residues. The CDR3 DNA sequence: TGTGCCAGCAATTCACCCCTCCACTTT. It is translated as CASNSPLHF.

The chain carries TRBV6-1 and TRBJ2-7; 12 bases agree with TRBD2. There are 16 residues in the CDR3. Per the germline V gene, CDR1 is MNHNS and CDR2 is SASEGT. V lost 2 bases and J lost 2; bases outside the gene matches: 4. The CDR3 nucleotides read TGTGCCAGCAGTGAATTACGGACTAGCGGGACCTACGAGCAGTACTTC. Protein: CASSELRTSGTYEQYF.

This clonotype is a singleton in its sample. The genes are TRBV6-2 or TRBV6-3 and TRBJ1-5; D gene unclear. CDR1 MNHEY and CDR2 SVGEGT come from the germline V gene. Trimming took 2 bases from V and 2 from J, leaving 28 bases between them. CDR3 length equals 21 residues. CDR3 nucleotides: TGTGCCAGCAGTTACCCTGGTTCCTCGGCCGGGGAGAAAAGGGGCAATCAGCCCCAGCATTTT. Amino acids: CASSYPGSSAGEKRGNQPQHF.

The J gene is TRBJ1-3, the V gene TRBV28; D is uncertain. Between the trimmed V and J ends, which lost 3 bases and 0 bases, there was a span of 12 bases. The length of the CDR3 is 16 residues. Germline V gives CDR1 MDHEN, CDR2 SYDVKM. The CDR3 DNA sequence: TGTGCCAGCAGTTTCTTGAGAAAGAGCTCTGGAAACACCATATATTTT. Protein sequence: CASSFLRKSSGNTIYF.

The chain joins TRBV25-1 to TRBJ1-2; a weak D match, TRBD1 (6 bases). The length of the CDR3 is 14 residues. Germline CDR1 and CDR2: MGHDK and SYGVNS. V lost 2 bases and J lost 6, with 13 bases in between. The CDR3 region is CASSEGGLRDGYTF. In nucleotides, the CDR3 is TGTGCCAGCAGTGAAGGGGGCCTCCGGGATGGCTACACCTTC.

This chain links TRBV15 with TRBJ1-3; D may be TRBD1 (5 bases). This CDR3 region has 13 residues. Between the trimmed V and J ends, which lost 5 bases and 1 base, there was a span of 6 bases. The germline V gene has CDR1 LNHNV and CDR2 YYDKDF (reference sequence). Written as DNA, the CDR3 is TGTGCCACCAGCCAGGGATCTGGAAACACCATATATTTT. Its protein is CATSQGSGNTIYF.

V gene TRBV12-3 or TRBV12-4 combines with J gene TRBJ2-7, with 9 bases identical to TRBD2. Trimming removed 0 bases from V and 2 bases from J; junction bases left unmatched: 11. The CDR3 spans 18 residues. CDR3 DNA sequence: TGTGCCAGCAGTTTAGCCACCCCCGGTGGCGGGAGGGCCTACGAGCAGTACTTC. Protein product: CASSLATPGGGRAYEQYF.

By proportion, this clonotype is medium-sized (0.01 to 0.1%). This chain connects TRBV6-2 or TRBV6-3 to TRBJ2-3, with 13 bases aligning to TRBD2. CDR3 length: 12 residues. Looked up from germline, CDR1 is MNHEY and CDR2 is SVGEGT. The V segment lost 6 bases and the J segment 13 bases; nucleotides outside the gene matches: 4. CDR3 amino acids: CASRSTSGGEYF. In nucleotides, the CDR3 is TGTGCCAGCAGATCAACTAGCGGGGGGGAGTATTTT.

This clonotype is categorized as medium-sized. The V call is TRBV7-2, the J call TRBJ1-2; TRBD1 matches at 8 bases. There are 15 residues in the CDR3. Unmatched junction bases numbered 11, after V lost 5 bases and J lost 6 bases. Germline CDR1 and CDR2: SGHTA and FQGNSA. The CDR3 sequence: CASSHYLTGDDGYTF. The CDR3 nucleotides read TGTGCCAGCAGCCACTACCTGACAGGGGACGATGGCTACACCTTC. Drawing the rest from reference TRBV7-2 and TRBJ1-2, the complete variable domain is GAGVSQSPSNKVTEKGKDVELRCDPISGHTALYWYRQSLGQGLEFLIYFQGNSAPDKSGLPSDRFSAERTGGSVSTLTIQRTQQEDSAVYLCASSHYLTGDDGYTFGSGTRLTVV.

This clonotype has more than one count but fewer than ten. The rearrangement joins TRBV20-1 to TRBJ2-1; D is unclear. Germline V gene sequence: CDR1 DFQATT, CDR2 SNEGSKA (reference sequence). The germline V and J ends were trimmed by 3 bases and 9 bases, with 12 bases remaining between them. This CDR3 comprises 12 residues. The CDR3 bases are TGCAGTGCTAGCTCGCACTCAGGTGAGCAGTTCTTC. It translates to CSASSHSGEQFF.

V usage is TRBV7-2 and J usage is TRBJ2-7; tentatively, D is TRBD1 or TRBD2 (6 bases each). The CDR3 covers 13 residues. V lost 3 bases, J lost 3 bases, and 9 bases lay in between. Germline V gene data show CDR1 as SGHTA and CDR2 as FQGNSA. DNA for the CDR3: TGTGCCAGCAGCTTGGGGGGCGGCTACGAGCAGTACTTC. Amino acids: CASSLGGGYEQYF.

This clonotype was detected only once. The rearrangement joins TRBV19 to TRBJ2-2; 8 nucleotides match TRBD1. Trimming at V came to 9 bases and at J to 0 bases, leaving 6 bases not matched to a gene. The germline gives CDR1 LNHDA, CDR2 SQIVND (reference sequence). The CDR3 is 15 amino acids. DNA of the CDR3: TGTGCCAGCCAAAAGGGACAGGCGAACACCGGGGAGCTGTTTTTT. As protein: CASQKGQANTGELFF.

The chain couples TRBV5-1 to TRBJ2-3, with D perhaps assigned TRBD1 or TRBD2 (5 bases each). The V gene's germline CDR1 is SGHRS and CDR2 YFSETQ. This CDR3 comprises 15 residues. Trimming pared 4 bases from V and 2 bases from J, leaving 14 bases between. CDR3 nucleotides: TGCGCCAGCAGCCCCTATGAGGGGACCACAGATACGCAGTATTTT. Translated: CASSPYEGTTDTQYF.

The chain is built from TRBV20-1 and TRBJ2-7; 11 nucleotides line up with TRBD2. The V segment lost 6 bases and the J segment 3 bases; nucleotides outside the gene matches: 10. This CDR3 has 15 amino acids. Germline V CDR1 and CDR2: DFQATT, SNEGSKA (reference sequence). The CDR3 DNA follows: TGCAGTGCGGAGACTAGCGGGGTTCCCCGCTACGAGCAGTACTTC. Its protein is CSAETSGVPRYEQYF.

The rearrangement uses TRBV2 and TRBJ1-5, with a weak D call TRBD1 (6 bases). Trimming took off 7 bases at V and 6 bases at J, with 16 bases between the two ends. This CDR3 has 14 amino acids. In germline, CDR1 is SNHLY, CDR2 FYNNEI. This CDR3 reads CASTYEQGVQPQHF. DNA of the CDR3: TGTGCCAGCACGTACGAACAGGGTGTTCAGCCCCAGCATTTT.

The chain carries TRBV29-1 and TRBJ1-5; D uncertain. From germline, CDR1 is SQVTM and CDR2 ANQGSEA. The CDR3 length is 14 residues. V dropped 4 bases and J dropped 4 bases, with 14 bases sitting between them. The CDR3 DNA is TGCAGCGTTGGGCATTCGGGTCAGAATCAGCCCCAGCATTTT. Its protein is CSVGHSGQNQPQHF.

The genes are TRBV10-1 and TRBJ2-2, with 10 bases that match TRBD2. The CDR3 length is 18 residues. Looked up from germline, CDR1 is WNHNN and CDR2 is SYGVQD (reference sequence). The trim removed 8 bases at V and 3 bases at J, leaving 15 bases unmatched. The CDR3: CASPPSLAGEWYTGELFF. The DNA for the CDR3 is TGCGCCAGCCCACCCTCTCTAGCGGGAGAATGGTACACCGGGGAGCTGTTTTTT.

This chain uses TRBV7-8 with TRBJ1-5; D might be TRBD1 (6 bases). Per the germline V gene, CDR1 is SGHVS and CDR2 is FQNEAQ. V lost 5 bases, J lost 5 bases, and 16 bases lay in between. This CDR3 comprises 15 residues. The CDR3 loop is CASSQYSRGHQPQHF. CDR3 DNA sequence: TGTGCCAGCAGCCAATACAGCAGGGGCCATCAGCCCCAGCATTTT.

This clonotype is a singleton in its sample. One end of the junction does not line up with germline, which may come from a read error. This chain links TRBV3-1 with TRBJ2-7; no clear D. The CDR3 spans 11 residues. Germline V gene sequence: CDR1 LGHDT, CDR2 YNNKEL (reference sequence). The CDR3 coding sequence is TGTGCCGGCAGCCAAGGGCAGGAGCAGTACTTC. Protein sequence: CAGSQGQEQYF.